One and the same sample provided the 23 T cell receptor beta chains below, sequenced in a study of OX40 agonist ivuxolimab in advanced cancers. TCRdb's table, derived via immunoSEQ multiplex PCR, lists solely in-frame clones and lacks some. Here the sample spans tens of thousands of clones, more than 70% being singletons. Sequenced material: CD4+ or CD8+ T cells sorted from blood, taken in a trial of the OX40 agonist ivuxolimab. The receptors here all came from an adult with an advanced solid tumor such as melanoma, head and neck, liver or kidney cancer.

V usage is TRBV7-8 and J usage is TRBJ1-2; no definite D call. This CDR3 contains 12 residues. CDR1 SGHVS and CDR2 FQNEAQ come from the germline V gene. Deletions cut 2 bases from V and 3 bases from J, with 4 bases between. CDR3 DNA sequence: TGTGCCAGCAGCTTACGGGACTATGGCTACACCTTC. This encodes CASSLRDYGYTF.

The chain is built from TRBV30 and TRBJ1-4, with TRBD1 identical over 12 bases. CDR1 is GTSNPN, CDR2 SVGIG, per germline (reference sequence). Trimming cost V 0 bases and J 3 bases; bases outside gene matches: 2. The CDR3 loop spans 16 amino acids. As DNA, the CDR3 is TGTGCCTGGAGTGTTGGGACAGGGGGCTCTAATGAAAAACTGTTTTTT. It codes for CAWSVGTGGSNEKLFF.

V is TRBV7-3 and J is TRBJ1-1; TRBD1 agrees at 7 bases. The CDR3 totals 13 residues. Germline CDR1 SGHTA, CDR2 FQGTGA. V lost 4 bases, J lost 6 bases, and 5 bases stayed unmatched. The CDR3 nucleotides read TGTGCCAGCAGCTCGACAGGGCCGGCTGAAGCTTTCTTT. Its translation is CASSSTGPAEAFF.

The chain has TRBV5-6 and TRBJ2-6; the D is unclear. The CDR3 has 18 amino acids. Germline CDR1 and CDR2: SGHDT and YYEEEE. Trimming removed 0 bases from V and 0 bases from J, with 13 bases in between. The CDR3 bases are TGTGCCAGCAGCTTGGTTTGGTCGGATCGCTCTGGGGCCAACGTCCTGACTTTC. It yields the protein CASSLVWSDRSGANVLTF.

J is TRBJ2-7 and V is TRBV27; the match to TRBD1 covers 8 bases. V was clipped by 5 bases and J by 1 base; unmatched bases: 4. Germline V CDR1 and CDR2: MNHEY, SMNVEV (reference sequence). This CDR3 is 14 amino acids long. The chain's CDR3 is CASSTGTGSYEQYF. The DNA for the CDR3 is TGTGCCAGCAGTACCGGGACAGGTTCCTACGAGCAGTACTTC.

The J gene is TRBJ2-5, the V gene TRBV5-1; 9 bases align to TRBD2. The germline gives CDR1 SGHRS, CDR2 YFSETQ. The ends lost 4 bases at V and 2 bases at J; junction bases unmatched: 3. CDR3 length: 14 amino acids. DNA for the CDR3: TGCGCCAGCAGCCCTACTAGCGGGCAAGAGACCCAGTACTTC. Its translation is CASSPTSGQETQYF.

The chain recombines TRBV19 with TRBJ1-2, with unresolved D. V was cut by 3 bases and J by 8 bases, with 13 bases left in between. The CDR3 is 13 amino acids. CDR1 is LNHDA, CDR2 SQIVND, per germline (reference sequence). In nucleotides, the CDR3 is TGTGCCAGTAGTATGGGAGGGTTTGAAGGCTACACCTTC. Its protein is CASSMGGFEGYTF.

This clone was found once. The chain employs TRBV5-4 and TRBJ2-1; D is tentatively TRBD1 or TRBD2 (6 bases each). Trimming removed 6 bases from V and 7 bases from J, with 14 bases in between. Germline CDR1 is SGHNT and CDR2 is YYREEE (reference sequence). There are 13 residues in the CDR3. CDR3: CASILRGENEQFF. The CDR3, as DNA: TGTGCCAGCATCCTGAGGGGGGAAAATGAGCAGTTCTTC.

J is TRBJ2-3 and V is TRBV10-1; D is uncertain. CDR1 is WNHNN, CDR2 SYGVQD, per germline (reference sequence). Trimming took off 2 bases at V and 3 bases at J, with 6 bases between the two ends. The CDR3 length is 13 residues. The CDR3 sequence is CASSEILTDTQYF. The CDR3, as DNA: TGCGCCAGCAGTGAGATCTTAACAGATACGCAGTATTTT.

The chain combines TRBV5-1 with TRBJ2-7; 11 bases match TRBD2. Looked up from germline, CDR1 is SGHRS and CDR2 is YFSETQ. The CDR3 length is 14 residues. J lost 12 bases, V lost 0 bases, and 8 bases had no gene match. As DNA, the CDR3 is TGCGCCAGCAGCTTGGAGCTAGCGGGAGGAGTTATGTACTTC. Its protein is CASSLELAGGVMYF.

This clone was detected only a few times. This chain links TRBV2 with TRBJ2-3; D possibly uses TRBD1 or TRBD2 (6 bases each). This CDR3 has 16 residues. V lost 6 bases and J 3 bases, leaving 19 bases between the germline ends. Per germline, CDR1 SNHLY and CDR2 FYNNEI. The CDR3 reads CASRVYRGRGTDTQYF. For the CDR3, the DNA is TGTGCCAGCAGGGTTTATCGGGGGCGCGGGACAGATACGCAGTATTTT. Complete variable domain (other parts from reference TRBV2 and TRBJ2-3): EPEVTQTPSHQVTQMGQEVILRCVPISNHLYFYWYRQILGQKVEFLVSFYNNEISEKSEIFDDQFSVERPDGSNFTLKIRSTKLEDSAMYFCASRVYRGRGTDTQYFGPGTRLTVL.

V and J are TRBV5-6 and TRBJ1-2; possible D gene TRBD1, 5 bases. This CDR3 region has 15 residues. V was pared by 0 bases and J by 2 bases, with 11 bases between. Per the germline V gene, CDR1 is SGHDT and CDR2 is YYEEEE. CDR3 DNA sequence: TGTGCCAGCAGCTTGGCAGGGTTAGGGAACTATGGCTACACCTTC. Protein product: CASSLAGLGNYGYTF.

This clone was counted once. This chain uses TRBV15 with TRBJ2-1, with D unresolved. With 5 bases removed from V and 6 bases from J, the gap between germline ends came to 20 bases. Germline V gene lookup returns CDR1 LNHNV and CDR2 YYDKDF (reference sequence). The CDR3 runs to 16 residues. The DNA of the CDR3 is TGTGCCACCAGCGGGCGAGGAGCCCCGGGTGGCAATGAGCAGTTCTTC. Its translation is CATSGRGAPGGNEQFF.

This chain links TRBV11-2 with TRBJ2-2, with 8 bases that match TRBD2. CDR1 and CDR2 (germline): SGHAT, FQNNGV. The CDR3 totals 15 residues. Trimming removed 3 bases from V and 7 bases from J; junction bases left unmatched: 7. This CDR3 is CASSLLGTSGGELFF. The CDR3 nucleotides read TGTGCCAGCAGCTTGCTTGGGACTAGTGGCGGGGAGCTGTTTTTT.

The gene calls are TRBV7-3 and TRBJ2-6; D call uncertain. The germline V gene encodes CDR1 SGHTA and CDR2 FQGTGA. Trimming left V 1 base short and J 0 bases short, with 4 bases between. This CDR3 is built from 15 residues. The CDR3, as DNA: TGTGCCAGCAGCTTAAGCGGCTCTGGGGCCAACGTCCTGACTTTC. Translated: CASSLSGSGANVLTF.

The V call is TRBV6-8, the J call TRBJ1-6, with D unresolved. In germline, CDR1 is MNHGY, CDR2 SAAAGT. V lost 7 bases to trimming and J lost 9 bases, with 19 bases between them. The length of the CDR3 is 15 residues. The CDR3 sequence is CASKQRRTSSSPLHF. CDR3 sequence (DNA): TGTGCCAGCAAACAGAGGAGAACGTCGTCTTCACCCCTCCACTTT.

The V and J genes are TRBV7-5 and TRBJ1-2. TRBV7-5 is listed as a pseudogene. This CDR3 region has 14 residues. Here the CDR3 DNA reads TGTGCCAGCAGCTTACCGCCGGACCGCTATGGCTACACCTTC. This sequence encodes CASSLPPDRYGYTF.

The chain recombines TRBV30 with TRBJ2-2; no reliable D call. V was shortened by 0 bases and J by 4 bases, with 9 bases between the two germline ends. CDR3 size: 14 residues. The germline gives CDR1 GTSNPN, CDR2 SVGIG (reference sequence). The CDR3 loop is CAWSVLLRTGELFF. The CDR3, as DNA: TGTGCCTGGAGTGTACTACTCCGCACCGGGGAGCTGTTTTTT.

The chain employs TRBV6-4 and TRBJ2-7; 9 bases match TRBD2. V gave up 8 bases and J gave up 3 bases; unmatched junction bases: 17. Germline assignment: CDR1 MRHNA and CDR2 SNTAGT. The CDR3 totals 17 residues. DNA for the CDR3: TGTGCCAGCGTAAGGGAGCGGGAGGTGCGAGAGAACTACGAGCAGTACTTC. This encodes CASVREREVRENYEQYF.

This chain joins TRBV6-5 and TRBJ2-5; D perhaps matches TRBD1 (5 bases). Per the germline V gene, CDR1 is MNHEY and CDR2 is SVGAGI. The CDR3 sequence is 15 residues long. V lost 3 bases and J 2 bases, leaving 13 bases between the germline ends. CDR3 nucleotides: TGTGCCAGCAGTTATCATCAGGGCAGGCAAGAGACCCAGTACTTC. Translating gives CASSYHQGRQETQYF.

CDR3 nucleotides: TGTGCCACCAGCAGAGATCTCTACGAGCAGTACTTC. Translation gives CATSRDLYEQYF. V and J are TRBV15 and TRBJ2-7, with D hard to call. The CDR3 has 12 amino acids. Germline V CDR1 and CDR2: LNHNV, YYDKDF (reference sequence). V lost 0 bases and J lost 3, with 3 bases in between. Combining the CDR3 with reference TRBV15 and TRBJ2-7 gives the whole variable domain DAMVIQNPRYQVTQFGKPVTLSCSQTLNHNVMYWYQQKSSQAPKLLFHYYDKDFNNEADTPDNFQSRRPNTSFCFLDIRSPGLGDTAMYLCATSRDLYEQYFGPGTRLTVT.

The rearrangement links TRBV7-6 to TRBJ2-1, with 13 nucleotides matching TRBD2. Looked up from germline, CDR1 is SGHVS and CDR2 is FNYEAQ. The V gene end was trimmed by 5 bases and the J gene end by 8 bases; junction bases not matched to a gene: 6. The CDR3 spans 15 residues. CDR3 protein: CASSGGLAGAYEQFF. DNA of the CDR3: TGTGCCAGCAGCGGCGGACTAGCGGGAGCCTATGAGCAGTTCTTC.

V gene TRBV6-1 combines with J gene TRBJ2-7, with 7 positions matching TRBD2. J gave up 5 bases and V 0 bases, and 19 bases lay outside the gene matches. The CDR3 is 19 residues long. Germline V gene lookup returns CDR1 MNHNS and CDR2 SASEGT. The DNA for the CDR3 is TGTGCCAGCAGTGAAGCGCCGGGGCTAGCGGTCCGAGTAGGTGACGAGCAGTACTTC. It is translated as CASSEAPGLAVRVGDEQYF.